Included here is one T cell receptor (beta chain) sequence, with context. Germline V lookup: CDR1 KGHSH, CDR2 LQKENI. Unmatched junction bases numbered 5, after V lost 2 bases and J lost 3 bases. The CDR3 sequence is 15 residues long. This entry is derived from a study of blood T cell repertoires in COVID-19. The wider study: Sample material is recorded as cDNA or gDNA derived from T cells, B-cell-depleted T cells, or PBMCs.

Assay used: immunoSEQ multiplex PCR; TCRdb lists only in-frame clones, some missing. This sample has over 200,000 clones, with 85% to 90% found just once. The chain couples TRBV18 to TRBJ2-7, with 9 bases identical to TRBD1. The receptor's source is a man under 40 who had recovered from COVID-19. Material for sequencing was PBMCs or T cells enriched from blood (not recorded which). CDR3 sequence reads: CASSPGPGQGYEQYF. The CDR3 coding sequence is TGTGCCAGCTCACCAGGTCCGGGACAGGGCTACGAGCAGTACTTC.